The 30 T cell receptor beta chains below all came from one sample that was sequenced in a study of blood T cell repertoires in COVID-19. TCRdb keeps only in-frame clones here, not all; method: immunoSEQ multiplex PCR. The sample holds about 62,000 clones, around nine tenths seen once. Sample: peripheral blood. These receptors were collected from a man between 65 and 85 years old with acute or convalescent COVID-19.

The chain has TRBV28 and TRBJ1-5; TRBD1 agrees at 11 bases. Germline loops: CDR1 MDHEN, CDR2 SYDVKM. The CDR3 has 14 amino acids. J gave up 7 bases and V 10 bases, and 9 bases lay outside the gene matches. Here the CDR3 reads CATWTGGGWQPQHF. The DNA for the CDR3 is TGTGCCACATGGACAGGGGGCGGGTGGCAGCCCCAGCATTTT.

CDR3 bases: TGTGCCAGCAGCCAATCCCCGACTAGCCTCCCACCCTACGAGCAGTACTTC. Protein sequence: CASSQSPTSLPPYEQYF. The gene calls are TRBV14 and TRBJ2-7; 7 nucleotides match TRBD2. The CDR3 length is 17 residues. The V and J ends lost 2 bases and 2 bases, in that order; junction bases with no gene match: 12. From germline, CDR1 is SGHDN and CDR2 FVKESK.

The J gene is TRBJ2-1, the V gene TRBV2; D might be TRBD1 (6 bases). The CDR3 has 17 residues. The germline V and J ends were trimmed by 1 base and 6 bases, with 19 bases remaining between them. Germline CDR1 SNHLY, CDR2 FYNNEI. The CDR3 DNA is TGTGCCAGCAGTGAAGGAGGGGGATGGGGGCGGTCCAATGAGCAGTTCTTC. Protein product: CASSEGGGWGRSNEQFF.

This clone appeared once. The chain carries TRBV5-1 and TRBJ1-2, with no clear D. The V end was cut by 2 bases, the J end by 8 bases, with 7 bases between. Germline V gene lookup returns CDR1 SGHRS and CDR2 YFSETQ. The CDR3 runs 11 residues. The DNA for the CDR3 is TGCGCCAGCAGCTTTGCGGGGGGCTACACCTTC. Its translation: CASSFAGGYTF.

V is TRBV19 and J is TRBJ2-1, with 9 bases fitting TRBD1. This CDR3 region has 18 residues. V lost 0 bases, J lost 8 bases, and 14 bases stayed unmatched. CDR1 is LNHDA and CDR2 is SQIVND in the germline V gene (reference sequence). CDR3 loop: CASSIDVVLTGGRDEQFF. Here the CDR3 DNA reads TGTGCCAGTAGTATAGATGTAGTCTTGACAGGGGGTAGAGATGAGCAGTTCTTC.

The V and J genes are TRBV5-4 and TRBJ1-1, with a tentative D call TRBD1 (5 bases). The germline gives CDR1 SGHNT, CDR2 YYREEE (reference sequence). This CDR3 is built from 16 residues. V gave up 1 base and J gave up 0 bases, with 13 bases separating them. CDR3: CASSLWQGGMNTEAFF. CDR3 DNA sequence: TGTGCCAGCAGCTTGTGGCAGGGAGGCATGAACACTGAAGCTTTCTTT.

This chain links TRBV20-1 with TRBJ1-1, with unresolved D. V lost 3 bases and J lost 6, with 11 bases in between. This CDR3 spans 12 amino acids. Germline V CDR1 and CDR2: DFQATT, SNEGSKA (reference sequence). This CDR3 reads CSASVRAAEAFF. CDR3 DNA sequence: TGCAGTGCTAGTGTGAGGGCCGCTGAAGCTTTCTTT.

The rearrangement joins TRBV2 to TRBJ1-1, with TRBD1 matching over 10 bases. Looked up from germline, CDR1 is SNHLY and CDR2 is FYNNEI. Losses at the gene ends were 6 bases for V and 3 bases for J; bases not matched to a gene: 4. The CDR3 spans 14 residues. CDR3 coding DNA: TGTGCCAGCAGGTCCGGGACAGGGGACACTGAAGCTTTCTTT. The encoded protein is CASRSGTGDTEAFF.

The chain combines TRBV19 with TRBJ2-2; the D gene is possibly TRBD2 (5 bases). The CDR3 sequence is 16 residues long. CDR1 is LNHDA and CDR2 is SQIVND in the germline V gene (reference sequence). Deletions cut 5 bases from V and 7 bases from J, with 20 bases between. For the CDR3, the DNA is TGTGCCAGTAGTTTTTCTCCGGTGGGAGTGGGCGGGGAGCTGTTTTTT. Its protein is CASSFSPVGVGGELFF.

The chain is built from TRBV6-6 and TRBJ2-3, with 10 positions matching TRBD1. V was pared by 8 bases and J by 9 bases, with 5 bases of the junction left unmatched. CDR1 is MNHNY and CDR2 is SVGAGI in the germline V gene (reference sequence). The CDR3 has 12 residues. CDR3 residues: CASGTGEFTQYF. The CDR3 region has the DNA TGTGCCAGCGGGACAGGGGAATTCACGCAGTATTTT.

CDR3: CASSQDGTSADTQYF. The DNA for the CDR3 is TGCGCCAGCAGCCAAGACGGGACTAGCGCAGATACGCAGTATTTT. This chain connects TRBV5-1 to TRBJ2-3; TRBD2 agrees at 10 bases. J was trimmed by 4 bases and V by 4 bases; bases with no gene match: 6. The CDR3 spans 15 residues. The germline CDR1 and CDR2 sequences are SGHRS and YFSETQ.

The chain carries TRBV30 and TRBJ1-2; 7 bases are shared with TRBD1. The CDR3 is 14 residues long. CDR1 GTSNPN and CDR2 SVGIG come from the germline V gene (reference sequence). J lost 8 bases, V lost 3 bases, and 12 bases had no gene match. The CDR3 spells CAWSVGQAKGGYTF. The CDR3 DNA follows: TGTGCCTGGAGCGTCGGACAGGCCAAGGGCGGCTACACCTTC.

This clone was picked up one time. This sequence joins TRBV7-9 and TRBJ1-2; D is uncertain. The germline CDR1 and CDR2 sequences are SEHNR and FQNEAQ (reference sequence). The CDR3 totals 14 residues. The ends were cut back, 3 bases at V and 2 bases at J, with 10 bases in the middle. The CDR3 nucleotides read TGTGCCAGCAGCTTTGCAACTACCAACTATGGCTACACCTTC. This encodes CASSFATTNYGYTF. Full variable domain (outside the CDR3, taken from reference TRBV7-9 and TRBJ1-2): DTGVSQNPRHKITKRGQNVTFRCDPISEHNRLYWYRQTLGQGPEFLTYFQNEAQLEKSRLLSDRFSAERPKGSFSTLEIQRTEQGDSAMYLCASSFATTNYGYTFGSGTRLTVV.

The rearrangement joins TRBV5-4 to TRBJ2-1; 7 nucleotides match TRBD2. Per germline, CDR1 SGHNT and CDR2 YYREEE (reference sequence). The V and J ends lost 0 bases and 0 bases, in that order; junction bases with no gene match: 3. The CDR3 extends over 16 amino acids. DNA for the CDR3: TGTGCCAGCAGCTTGGCGGGGGGAAGCTCCTACAATGAGCAGTTCTTC. It encodes CASSLAGGSSYNEQFF.

The V and J genes are TRBV28 and TRBJ1-4; D not certain. Looked up from germline, CDR1 is MDHEN and CDR2 is SYDVKM. The CDR3 has 12 residues. V lost 3 bases and J lost 12, with 11 bases in between. The CDR3 spells CASSFSEIELFF. CDR3 DNA: TGTGCCAGCAGTTTTAGCGAGATTGAACTGTTTTTT.

The rearrangement joins TRBV7-2 to TRBJ2-4, with D unclear. The CDR3 is made up of 14 amino acids. Between the trimmed V and J ends, which lost 7 bases and 0 bases, there was a span of 10 bases. The germline CDR1 and CDR2 sequences are SGHTA and FQGNSA. CDR3 bases: TGTGCCAGCACCCTAGAACCAGCCAAAAACATTCAGTACTTC. It translates to CASTLEPAKNIQYF.

This chain connects TRBV7-9 to TRBJ2-5; 7 nucleotides align to TRBD2. Germline CDR1 reads SEHNR; CDR2 reads FQNEAQ (reference sequence). The CDR3 spans 13 residues. V was clipped by 6 bases and J by 3 bases; unmatched bases: 4. CDR3 DNA sequence: TGTGCCAGCAGTCGCGGGGGAAAAGAGACCCAGTACTTC. It yields the protein CASSRGGKETQYF.

The chain uses TRBV6-5 and TRBJ1-2; the D is unclear. V was cut by 5 bases and J by 5 bases, with 12 bases left in between. The length of the CDR3 is 13 residues. The germline CDR1 and CDR2 sequences are MNHEY and SVGAGI. The CDR3: CASSPTARYGYTF. Written as DNA, the CDR3 is TGTGCCAGCAGTCCGACGGCTAGGTATGGCTACACCTTC.

The CDR3 protein is CSVGQQGGYEQYF. CDR3 coding DNA: TGCAGCGTTGGTCAGCAGGGGGGCTACGAGCAGTACTTC. The chain couples TRBV29-1 to TRBJ2-7; tentatively, D is TRBD1 (7 bases). CDR3 length: 13 residues. CDR1 and CDR2 (germline): SQVTM, ANQGSEA. V was trimmed by 4 bases and J by 3 bases, leaving 13 bases between them.

The CDR3 DNA is TGTGCCAGCAGTTTTGAGGGGGCCGCGAGATATGGCTACACCTTC. This encodes CASSFEGAARYGYTF. The V gene is TRBV27, the J gene TRBJ1-2, with TRBD1 matching over 7 bases. The CDR3 is 15 amino acids. Trimming took 3 bases from V and 5 from J; bases not matched to a gene: 9. Germline CDR1 is MNHEY and CDR2 is SMNVEV (reference sequence).

This rearrangement joins TRBV2 to TRBJ2-7; 8 bases map to TRBD1. The CDR3 is made up of 15 amino acids. V lost 7 bases and J lost 2; bases outside the gene matches: 10. The germline CDR1 and CDR2 sequences are SNHLY and FYNNEI. The CDR3 here is CASTEDRARTYEQYF. The CDR3 DNA reads as TGTGCCAGCACCGAGGACAGGGCGAGGACCTACGAGCAGTACTTC.

The CDR3 spells CASSKRDLSYNEQFF. The DNA of the CDR3 is TGTGCCAGCTCAAAGCGGGATCTCTCCTACAATGAGCAGTTCTTC. The chain has TRBV18 and TRBJ2-1; 7 bases fit TRBD2. V gave up 5 bases and J gave up 0 bases; unmatched junction bases: 4. CDR3 size: 15 residues. CDR1 and CDR2 from the germline V gene are KGHSH and LQKENI.

The rearrangement uses TRBV6-1 and TRBJ1-2, with 12 bases identical to TRBD1. Germline V gene lookup returns CDR1 MNHNS and CDR2 SASEGT. V trimming: 4 bases; J trimming: 4 bases; junction bases outside the gene matches: 10. This CDR3 has 17 amino acids. DNA for the CDR3: TGTGCCAGCAGTGCGGGACAGGGGGCCCCCGACTTCTATGGCTACACCTTC. Protein: CASSAGQGAPDFYGYTF.

The rearrangement uses TRBV28 and TRBJ1-4; 8 bases line up with TRBD1. The CDR3 consists of 15 residues. Germline CDR1 is MDHEN and CDR2 is SYDVKM. Germline trimming cut 6 bases from V and 4 bases from J; bases unmatched to any gene: 7. Here the CDR3 DNA reads TGTGCCAGCAGGACGGCGGGACAGGATAATGAAAAACTGTTTTTT. This codes for CASRTAGQDNEKLFF.

This chain connects TRBV12-3 or TRBV12-4 to TRBJ1-1; 9 bases map to TRBD1. This CDR3 has 13 residues. V lost 6 bases, J lost 5 bases, and 4 bases stayed unmatched. The CDR3 region is CASSLDRGTEAFF. The DNA for the CDR3 is TGTGCCAGCAGCCTTGACAGGGGGACTGAAGCTTTCTTT.

Here the CDR3 reads CASIAGGSYGYTF. The CDR3 nucleotides read TGTGCCAGCATCGCAGGGGGCTCGTATGGCTACACCTTC. V is TRBV28 and J is TRBJ1-2, with 8 bases that match TRBD1. Per germline, CDR1 MDHEN and CDR2 SYDVKM. V was clipped by 7 bases and J by 5 bases; unmatched bases: 6. The CDR3 is 13 amino acids.

The J gene is TRBJ2-1, the V gene TRBV3-1 (or the pseudogene TRBV3-2), with 7 nucleotides matching TRBD2. CDR1 is LGHDT and CDR2 is YNNKEL in the germline V gene (reference sequence). This CDR3 is built from 15 residues. The trim removed 1 base at V and 3 bases at J, leaving 3 bases unmatched. DNA for the CDR3: TGTGCCAGCAGCCAAGTCGGGGGGAGCTACAATGAGCAGTTCTTC. It translates to CASSQVGGSYNEQFF.

Here the CDR3 reads CASSPQAGGLSNEQFF. CDR3 DNA sequence: TGTGCCAGCTCACCACAAGCGGGAGGTCTGTCCAATGAGCAGTTCTTC. V usage is TRBV18 and J usage is TRBJ2-1; 9 bases align to TRBD2. The CDR3 is 16 residues long. The V gene's germline CDR1 is KGHSH and CDR2 LQKENI. V trimming: 1 base; J trimming: 6 bases; junction bases outside the gene matches: 7.

V usage is TRBV11-2 and J usage is TRBJ1-5; D remains unclear. Trimming stripped 2 bases from V and 2 bases from J, with 7 bases between. The CDR3 spans 14 residues. Per the germline V gene, CDR1 is SGHAT and CDR2 is FQNNGV. DNA for the CDR3: TGTGCCAGCAGCTTATTCGGGGGCAATCAGCCCCAGCATTTT. Translated, it gives CASSLFGGNQPQHF.

To note about this clone: The same CDR3 is also encoded by other DNA sequences in this sample. This rearrangement joins TRBV18 to TRBJ1-5; D gene uncertain. The CDR3 totals 13 residues. Trimming left V 2 bases short and J 4 bases short, with 6 bases between. Germline-derived CDR1 and CDR2 are KGHSH and LQKENI. The CDR3 loop reads CASSPGRNQPQHF. The CDR3 coding sequence is TGTGCCAGCTCACCAGGCAGGAATCAGCCCCAGCATTTT.